Listed here are 30 T cell receptor beta chains from one sample, sequenced in a study of blood T cell repertoires in COVID-19. Using immunoSEQ multiplex PCR, the repertoire was profiled, and TCRdb retains in-frame clones only, with some absent. The sample holds 150,000 to 190,000 clones, around 80% seen once. Material: PBMCs or T cells enriched from blood (not recorded which). All receptors derive from a middle-aged man who had recovered from COVID-19.

This clone was seen a handful of times. V gene TRBV10-3 combines with J gene TRBJ1-1, with D perhaps TRBD1 (6 bases). Trimming pared 2 bases from V and 1 base from J, leaving 8 bases between. The CDR3 length is 14 residues. CDR1 and CDR2 (germline): ENHRY, SYGVKD. The CDR3 here is CAISEPTGNTEAFF. The CDR3 nucleotides are TGTGCCATCAGTGAGCCGACAGGGAACACTGAAGCTTTCTTT.

The chain joins TRBV7-8 to TRBJ1-2; 8 bases match TRBD1. This CDR3 is 15 amino acids long. Germline loops: CDR1 SGHVS, CDR2 FQNEAQ. V trimming: 3 bases; J trimming: 3 bases; junction bases outside the gene matches: 6. CDR3 protein: CASSLGRGHDYGYTF. DNA for the CDR3: TGTGCCAGCAGCTTGGGCAGGGGGCACGACTATGGCTACACCTTC.

This clone occurred once. V is TRBV18 and J is TRBJ1-3; weak D call: TRBD1 (6 bases). V was cut by 5 bases and J by 4 bases, with 12 bases left in between. Germline values: CDR1 KGHSH, CDR2 LQKENI. This CDR3 is 14 amino acids long. This CDR3 reads CASSVQGSGNTIYF. CDR3 bases: TGTGCCAGCTCAGTACAGGGATCCGGAAACACCATATATTTT.

DNA of the CDR3: TGTGCCAGCAGCTTAGGGGCGGGACAGGGAAGCGAGCAGTACTTC. As protein: CASSLGAGQGSEQYF. This chain connects TRBV13 to TRBJ2-7, with 9 bases fitting TRBD1. The CDR3 is 15 amino acids. Germline CDR1 and CDR2: PRHDT and FYEKMQ (reference sequence). Trimming took 0 bases from V and 6 from J; bases not matched to a gene: 6.

Concerning this clone: The sample carries other DNA sequences with the same CDR3. The J gene is TRBJ1-1, the V gene TRBV5-1; maybe TRBD1 (6 bases). V lost 0 bases to trimming and J lost 4 bases, with 7 bases between them. CDR3 length: 13 amino acids. CDR1 SGHRS and CDR2 YFSETQ come from the germline V gene. The CDR3 loop reads CASSLAGVTEAFF. CDR3 in DNA: TGCGCCAGCAGCTTGGCAGGGGTCACTGAAGCTTTCTTT.

In this sample, this clone turned up once. The chain uses TRBV15 and TRBJ2-3; the D gene is possibly TRBD1 (6 bases). This CDR3 region has 13 residues. The germline gives CDR1 LNHNV, CDR2 YYDKDF (reference sequence). The germline V and J ends were trimmed by 4 bases and 7 bases, with 12 bases remaining between them. This CDR3 is CATSIGQWNTQYF. The CDR3 region has the DNA TGTGCCACCAGCATAGGACAGTGGAATACGCAGTATTTT.

This clone was counted a few times. The CDR3 DNA reads TGTGCCTGGAGTGGGGACTGGGGTCAGCCCCAGCATTTT. Encoded protein: CAWSGDWGQPQHF. The chain has TRBV30 and TRBJ1-5; weak D call: TRBD1 (5 bases). Germline-derived CDR1 and CDR2 are GTSNPN and SVGIG (reference sequence). The CDR3 is 13 amino acids. The germline V and J ends were trimmed by 1 base and 6 bases, with 10 bases remaining between them.

The rearrangement links TRBV4-1 to TRBJ1-5, with TRBD1 as a possible D gene (5 bases). Trimming removed 0 bases from V and 9 bases from J, with 9 bases in between. The CDR3 contains 13 residues. The V gene's germline CDR1 is MGHRA and CDR2 YSYEKL. The CDR3 is CASSQDSGGPQHF. The CDR3 bases are TGCGCCAGCAGCCAAGATTCGGGGGGGCCCCAGCATTTT.

This clone was found many times. This chain links TRBV5-4 with TRBJ1-2, with D possibly TRBD1 on 6 matching bases. Germline CDR1 reads SGHNT; CDR2 reads YYREEE (reference sequence). The CDR3 extends over 15 amino acids. V was shortened by 0 bases and J by 7 bases, with 16 bases between the two germline ends. For the CDR3, the DNA is TGTGCCAGCAGCTTGGACCAGGGGAATGTTCGTGGCTACACCTTC. It specifies CASSLDQGNVRGYTF.

The gene calls are TRBV11-1 and TRBJ2-7; 8 bases agree with TRBD2. This CDR3 contains 15 residues. Germline-derived CDR1 and CDR2 are SGHAT and FQDESV (reference sequence). J lost 1 base, V lost 5 bases, and 7 bases had no gene match. CDR3 nucleotide sequence: TGTGCCAGCAGCGGTTCGGGAGGGCGATCCTACGAGCAGTACTTC. This sequence encodes CASSGSGGRSYEQYF.

J is TRBJ2-7 and V is TRBV15, with 12 positions matching TRBD1. This CDR3 has 17 amino acids. Germline V gives CDR1 LNHNV, CDR2 YYDKDF (reference sequence). J gave up 4 bases and V 1 base, and 8 bases lay outside the gene matches. The DNA of the CDR3 is TGTGCCACCAGCAGAGGTTCCCCGGGACAGGGGGCTTACGAGCAGTACTTC. Protein: CATSRGSPGQGAYEQYF.

This rearrangement joins TRBV12-3 or TRBV12-4 to TRBJ2-1, with 8 bases aligning to TRBD1. CDR3 length: 13 residues. Trimming removed 3 bases from V and 15 bases from J; junction bases left unmatched: 10. This CDR3 reads CASSLERTGSRFF. CDR3 in DNA: TGTGCCAGCAGTTTGGAGAGGACAGGGTCTAGGTTCTTC.

This clone showed up just a few times. The V call is TRBV19, the J call TRBJ2-1; TRBD2 is a possible D gene (6 bases). Germline CDR1 and CDR2: LNHDA and SQIVND (reference sequence). Trimming removed 3 bases at V and 0 bases at J, with 15 bases between. CDR3 length: 17 residues. CDR3 nucleotide sequence: TGTGCCAGTAGTATGGATACACGGGGGAGCTCCTACAATGAGCAGTTCTTC. Its translation: CASSMDTRGSSYNEQFF.

In DNA, the CDR3 is TGTGCCAGCAGCCCTACAGGGTTTATGAACACTGAAGCTTTCTTT. Translating it yields CASSPTGFMNTEAFF. V usage is TRBV7-2 and J usage is TRBJ1-1; D may be TRBD1 (6 bases). Germline-derived CDR1 and CDR2 are SGHTA and FQGNSA. The CDR3 is made up of 15 amino acids. The germline V and J ends were trimmed by 5 bases and 0 bases, with 13 bases remaining between them.

This clone was counted a few times. The rearrangement joins TRBV19 to TRBJ1-2; D ambiguous. Looked up from germline, CDR1 is LNHDA and CDR2 is SQIVND (reference sequence). The length of the CDR3 is 16 residues. Trimming removed 0 bases from V and 4 bases from J, with 15 bases in between. CDR3 bases: TGTGCCAGTAGTATAGATCCCGCGGCAGTGGTCTATGGCTACACCTTC. Its translation: CASSIDPAAVVYGYTF.

The J gene is TRBJ2-5, the V gene TRBV7-9, with a tentative D call TRBD2 (5 bases). V was cut by 1 base and J by 4 bases, with 10 bases left in between. This CDR3 comprises 14 residues. Germline CDR1 is SEHNR and CDR2 is FQNEAQ (reference sequence). This chain's CDR3 is CASSLVARSETQYF. The CDR3 DNA is TGTGCCAGCAGCTTAGTAGCGCGTTCAGAGACCCAGTACTTC.

The table lists this clone with a count of one. The chain combines TRBV11-3 with TRBJ2-7; 8 bases fit TRBD1. V dropped 1 base and J dropped 6; count of bases not matched to a gene: 8. Germline V lookup: CDR1 SGHNT, CDR2 YENEEA. This CDR3 has 15 residues. In DNA form, the CDR3 reads TGTGCCAGCAGCTTAGCTGGACAGGGTGTTTCCGAGCAGTACTTC. Translation gives CASSLAGQGVSEQYF.

V is TRBV5-1 and J is TRBJ2-3, with 8 nucleotides matching TRBD2. The germline gives CDR1 SGHRS, CDR2 YFSETQ. The V and J ends lost 3 bases and 2 bases, in that order; junction bases with no gene match: 8. The CDR3 totals 16 residues. The chain's CDR3 is CASSSGLGGNTDTQYF. CDR3 sequence (DNA): TGCGCCAGCAGCTCGGGACTAGGCGGGAACACAGATACGCAGTATTTT.

This sequence joins TRBV2 and TRBJ1-2; 10 bases line up with TRBD1. The J segment lost 5 bases and the V segment lost 5 bases, leaving 2 bases of the junction unmatched. Per the germline V gene, CDR1 is SNHLY and CDR2 is FYNNEI. The CDR3 extends over 13 amino acids. In DNA, the CDR3 is TGTGCCAGCAGTCCGGGACAGGGGTATGGCTACACCTTC. Protein sequence: CASSPGQGYGYTF.

The chain employs TRBV29-1 and TRBJ2-5, with unresolved D. The CDR3 sequence is 11 residues long. The germline V gene has CDR1 SQVTM and CDR2 ANQGSEA. V was cut by 4 bases and J by 0 bases, with 3 bases left in between. The chain's CDR3 is CSVAYQETQYF. DNA for the CDR3: TGCAGCGTTGCCTACCAAGAGACCCAGTACTTC. Drawing the rest from reference TRBV29-1 and TRBJ2-5, the complete variable domain is SAVISQKPSRDICQRGTSLTIQCQVDSQVTMMFWYRQQPGQSLTLIATANQGSEATYESGFVIDKFPISRPNLTFSTLTVSNMSPEDSSIYLCSVAYQETQYFGPGTRLLVL.

The rearrangement links TRBV6-2 or TRBV6-3 to TRBJ2-3, with TRBD2 identical over 9 bases. This CDR3 is 15 amino acids long. The V segment lost 2 bases and the J segment 5 bases; nucleotides outside the gene matches: 5. Germline assignment: CDR1 MNHEY and CDR2 SVGEGT. The CDR3 region is CASSYGGGAKDTQYF. The DNA for the CDR3 is TGTGCCAGCAGTTACGGCGGGGGGGCTAAAGATACGCAGTATTTT.

This chain joins TRBV7-2 and TRBJ2-1, with D possibly TRBD2 on 5 matching bases. The CDR3 contains 17 residues. CDR1 SGHTA and CDR2 FQGNSA come from the germline V gene. The V gene lost 0 bases and the J gene lost 6 bases, with 18 bases spanning the gap. CDR3 in DNA: TGTGCCAGCAGCTTAGCGGCTGGGGAGCTGTTGGGCAATGAGCAGTTCTTC. It codes for CASSLAAGELLGNEQFF.

V is TRBV19 and J is TRBJ1-5, with D unresolved. Trimming removed 3 bases from V and 0 bases from J, with 12 bases in between. CDR3 length equals 16 residues. Per germline, CDR1 LNHDA and CDR2 SQIVND (reference sequence). Here the CDR3 reads CASSMGGFNSNQPQHF. The DNA for the CDR3 is TGTGCCAGTAGTATGGGCGGGTTCAATAGCAATCAGCCCCAGCATTTT.

J is TRBJ1-2 and V is TRBV27; TRBD1 agrees at 10 bases. From germline, CDR1 is MNHEY and CDR2 SMNVEV (reference sequence). The CDR3 is made up of 16 amino acids. The V gene end was trimmed by 7 bases and the J gene end by 4 bases; junction bases not matched to a gene: 12. The CDR3 region has the DNA TGTGCCAGCACCGGGACAGGGGAAATTGGGGGCTATGGCTACACCTTC. Translation: CASTGTGEIGGYGYTF.

In DNA, the CDR3 is TGTGCCAGCACCTTTACAGCCTCTAGCACAGATACGCAGTATTTT. It is translated as CASTFTASSTDTQYF. The J gene is TRBJ2-3, the V gene TRBV2; D remains ambiguous. Germline loops: CDR1 SNHLY, CDR2 FYNNEI. The CDR3 spans 15 residues. Deletions cut 7 bases from V and 0 bases from J, with 14 bases between.

DNA of the CDR3: TGTGCCAGCAGCAGCTGGACAGGGCCCTACGAGCAGTACTTC. The encoded protein is CASSSWTGPYEQYF. V usage is TRBV5-8 and J usage is TRBJ2-7; 8 bases fit TRBD1. Germline V gives CDR1 SGHTS, CDR2 YDEGEE. The CDR3 has 14 residues. The ends lost 4 bases at V and 2 bases at J; junction bases unmatched: 5.

This clone was found a few times. The chain joins TRBV18 to TRBJ2-1, with 13 bases lining up with TRBD2. The CDR3 covers 18 residues. The V segment lost 3 bases and the J segment 2 bases; nucleotides outside the gene matches: 7. Per the germline V gene, CDR1 is KGHSH and CDR2 is LQKENI. The CDR3 bases are TGTGCCAGCTCACCTCGACTAGCGGGGGGTGGGACCTACAATGAGCAGTTCTTC. Residues: CASSPRLAGGGTYNEQFF.

The CDR3 DNA sequence: TGTGCCAGCAGGGGTGACAGGTCTGGCAATCAGCCCCAGCATTTT. Amino acid sequence: CASRGDRSGNQPQHF. V usage is TRBV6-5 and J usage is TRBJ1-5; D is possibly TRBD1 (6 bases). The V end lost 6 bases, the J end lost 2 bases, and 14 bases lay between the germline ends. CDR1 is MNHEY and CDR2 is SVGAGI in the germline V gene. The CDR3 loop spans 15 amino acids.

The V gene is TRBV9, the J gene TRBJ1-6; 7 bases are shared with TRBD1. The V gene end was trimmed by 3 bases and the J gene end by 8 bases; junction bases not matched to a gene: 5. CDR3 length equals 14 residues. Germline V gene sequence: CDR1 SGDLS, CDR2 YYNGEE. The CDR3 region has the DNA TGTGCCAGCAGCGCAAGACAGGGTGATTCACCCCTCCACTTT. It translates to CASSARQGDSPLHF.

This clone occurred once. The CDR3 DNA reads TGTGCCAGCAGCTTAAGGGGGCCTGGGGCCAACGTCCTGACTTTC. Its translation is CASSLRGPGANVLTF. The chain recombines TRBV7-3 with TRBJ2-6; tentatively, D is TRBD1 (6 bases). The CDR3 totals 15 residues. CDR1 SGHTA and CDR2 FQGTGA come from the germline V gene. V was trimmed by 1 base and J by 2 bases, leaving 6 bases between them.